The 29 T cell receptor beta chains reported below all come from one sample, sequenced in a study of Tregs in tolerant kidney transplant recipients (dated by TCRdb to between 2018 and 2020). What this sample's time point label stands for: blood sample drawn before combined kidney and bone marrow transplant. Libraries were prepared through the immunoSEQ multiplex PCR assay. Sourced from immuneACCESS, this table was stored by TCRdb with only in-frame sequences that have V and J called. A share of the clones is absent; for the studies checked, an unresolved V gene accounts for under half, and the remainder has no known explanation. The sample has tens of thousands of clones on record, 95% to 98% of them singletons. The ten largest clonotypes hold 0.34% of the sample. This sample comprised Tregs from blood, obtained before the transplant. These receptors originate from a human donor who received a combined kidney and bone marrow transplant.

This rearrangement joins TRBV11-3 to TRBJ1-1; weak D call: TRBD1 (5 bases). CDR3 length: 13 residues. The V end lost 0 bases, the J end lost 5 bases, and 7 bases lay between the germline ends. Germline V gene lookup returns CDR1 SGHNT and CDR2 YENEEA. CDR3 loop: CASSLEWTTEAFF. The CDR3 DNA is TGTGCCAGCAGCTTAGAGTGGACAACTGAAGCTTTCTTT.

Details on this clone: Relative to the germline gene, one junction end is altered; a read error may explain this. This chain links TRBV7-6 with TRBJ2-7; no clear D gene. Germline CDR1 and CDR2: SGHVS and FNYEAQ. The CDR3 runs to 16 residues. The CDR3 here is CAGSLGPHPDYYEQYF. The CDR3 DNA is TGTGCCGGCAGCTTAGGGCCCCACCCCGATTACTACGAGCAGTACTTC.

Only one count was recorded for this clone. CDR3 DNA: TGTGCCAGCCACCCTTGGGGTAGCGGGGGGGCAGATACGCAGTATTTT. Its protein is CASHPWGSGGADTQYF. The chain links TRBV27 to TRBJ2-3; TRBD2 agrees at 11 bases. This CDR3 has 16 amino acids. CDR1 is MNHEY, CDR2 SMNVEV, per germline (reference sequence). Losses at the gene ends were 8 bases for V and 4 bases for J; bases not matched to a gene: 11.

The V gene is TRBV7-7, the J gene TRBJ2-7; D is perhaps TRBD2 (5 bases). This CDR3 has 13 residues. Trimming stripped 3 bases from V and 4 bases from J, with 10 bases between. Germline lookup yields CDR1 SSHAT and CDR2 FNYEAQ (reference sequence). CDR3 region: CASSFHRGYEQYF. In nucleotides, the CDR3 is TGTGCCAGCAGCTTCCACAGAGGGTACGAGCAGTACTTC.

V usage is TRBV7-2 and J usage is TRBJ1-2; maybe TRBD1 (5 bases). CDR1 SGHTA and CDR2 FQGNSA come from the germline V gene. The CDR3 sequence is 13 residues long. V lost 1 base and J 8 bases, leaving 11 bases between the germline ends. DNA for the CDR3: TGTGCCAGCAGCTTAGTCAGGGCACTCGGCTACACCTTC. Translated, it gives CASSLVRALGYTF.

This clone has only one observation. The chain employs TRBV9 and TRBJ1-2, with D hard to call. The V gene lost 1 base and the J gene lost 6 bases, with 10 bases spanning the gap. The CDR3 has 13 residues. Germline CDR1 reads SGDLS; CDR2 reads YYNGEE. The CDR3 nucleotides are TGTGCCAGCAGCGTAACCCCAGGCAATGGCTACACCTTC. Translated: CASSVTPGNGYTF.

The chain links TRBV19 to TRBJ1-1; maybe TRBD1 (6 bases). Germline V gene sequence: CDR1 LNHDA, CDR2 SQIVND (reference sequence). Trimming took 5 bases from V and 4 from J, leaving 14 bases between them. The CDR3 sequence is 14 residues long. The CDR3 region has the DNA TGTGCCAGTAGTGGGGGCAGGGACGGCACTGAAGCTTTCTTT. Its translation: CASSGGRDGTEAFF. Full variable domain (rest looked up from reference TRBV19 and TRBJ1-1): DGGITQSPKYLFRKEGQNVTLSCEQNLNHDAMYWYRQDPGQGLRLIYYSQIVNDFQKGDIAEGYSVSREKKESFPLTVTSAQKNPTAFYLCASSGGRDGTEAFFGQGTRLTVV.

V and J are TRBV2 and TRBJ2-5; 8 bases are a match to TRBD2. This CDR3 region has 15 residues. The trim removed 1 base at V and 4 bases at J, leaving 5 bases unmatched. Germline loops: CDR1 SNHLY, CDR2 FYNNEI. The CDR3 reads CASSEGGAGGETQYF. Written as DNA, the CDR3 is TGTGCCAGCAGTGAAGGAGGGGCGGGGGGAGAGACCCAGTACTTC.

CDR3 region: CASSRQGRQKAFF. The DNA for the CDR3 is TGTGCCAGTAGTAGACAGGGTCGACAAAAAGCTTTCTTT. The rearrangement joins TRBV19 to TRBJ1-1; 7 bases agree with TRBD1. Trimming cost V 4 bases and J 9 bases; bases outside gene matches: 8. Germline V gene sequence: CDR1 LNHDA, CDR2 SQIVND (reference sequence). The CDR3 covers 13 residues.

The chain links TRBV9 to TRBJ2-1; 7 bases fit TRBD2. V lost 0 bases to trimming and J lost 8 bases; unmatched junction nucleotides: 8. Looked up from germline, CDR1 is SGDLS and CDR2 is YYNGEE. CDR3 length: 15 amino acids. As DNA, the CDR3 is TGTGCCAGCAGCGTAGGTGGCGGGAGTGACCATGAGCAGTTCTTC. Translating it yields CASSVGGGSDHEQFF.

The chain links TRBV5-5 to TRBJ2-6; TRBD2 aligns across 7 bases. This CDR3 has 17 amino acids. The trim removed 1 base at V and 1 base at J, leaving 5 bases unmatched. Germline CDR1 reads SGHKS; CDR2 reads YYEKEE (reference sequence). CDR3 loop: CASSLLGGSSGANVLTF. The CDR3 DNA reads TGTGCCAGCAGCTTGCTGGGCGGGAGTTCTGGGGCCAACGTCCTGACTTTC.

A single count supports this clone. This chain joins TRBV7-2 and TRBJ1-1, with no clear D. V lost 2 bases and J 2 bases, leaving 6 bases between the germline ends. Germline V gene data show CDR1 as SGHTA and CDR2 as FQGNSA. The CDR3 consists of 13 residues. CDR3 region: CASSLKANTEAFF. The CDR3 bases are TGTGCCAGCAGCTTAAAAGCTAACACTGAAGCTTTCTTT.

The gene calls are TRBV9 and TRBJ2-3; 10 positions match TRBD2. This CDR3 has 18 amino acids. Germline V gene data show CDR1 as SGDLS and CDR2 as YYNGEE. J lost 4 bases, V lost 4 bases, and 15 bases had no gene match. The DNA for the CDR3 is TGTGCCAGCAGCCTTACTAGCGGGGCCCCAGCCGCCCCAGATACGCAGTATTTT. Translation: CASSLTSGAPAAPDTQYF.

J is TRBJ2-5 and V is TRBV10-3, with TRBD1 as a possible D gene (7 bases). Between the trimmed V and J ends, which lost 3 bases and 5 bases, there was a span of 16 bases. The CDR3 extends over 15 amino acids. The germline V gene encodes CDR1 ENHRY and CDR2 SYGVKD. This chain's CDR3 is CAISDSQGRRETQYF. In DNA form, the CDR3 reads TGTGCCATCAGTGATTCACAGGGGAGGCGGGAGACCCAGTACTTC.

This chain connects TRBV6-4 to TRBJ1-2, with TRBD1 matching 7 bases. The CDR3 is 12 amino acids. The junction had 3 bases not matched to a gene; V was cut back by 3 bases and J by 8 bases. The germline CDR1 and CDR2 sequences are MRHNA and SNTAGT. CDR3 bases: TGTGCCAGCAGTGATTACAGGGGCGGCTACACCTTC. It translates to CASSDYRGGYTF.

This chain connects TRBV27 to TRBJ2-7, with TRBD1 matching 7 bases. Per the germline V gene, CDR1 is MNHEY and CDR2 is SMNVEV (reference sequence). V trimming: 4 bases; J trimming: 2 bases; junction bases outside the gene matches: 8. The length of the CDR3 is 15 residues. The CDR3 DNA is TGTGCCAGCAGTTCTACCGGGACAGAGCCCTACGAGCAGTACTTC. This sequence encodes CASSSTGTEPYEQYF.

V usage is TRBV6-1 and J usage is TRBJ2-2; 8 bases align to TRBD2. The CDR3 consists of 14 residues. The germline gives CDR1 MNHNS, CDR2 SASEGT. V shed 6 bases, J shed 5 bases, and the junction held 5 bases outside the gene matches. The DNA of the CDR3 is TGTGCCAGCAGAGCGGCGGGAGGTACCGGGGAGCTGTTTTTT. It codes for CASRAAGGTGELFF.

CDR3 amino acids: CASSIHGHTGELFF. For the CDR3, the DNA is TGTGCCAGTAGTATTCACGGTCACACCGGGGAGCTGTTTTTT. The chain is built from TRBV19 and TRBJ2-2; D is unresolved. V shed 3 bases and J shed 3 bases, with 8 bases lying between them. The CDR3 contains 14 residues. Germline CDR1 reads LNHDA; CDR2 reads SQIVND (reference sequence).

The chain employs TRBV19 and TRBJ1-1; D unclear. CDR3 length: 13 amino acids. Germline V CDR1 and CDR2: LNHDA, SQIVND (reference sequence). V lost 3 bases to trimming and J lost 7 bases, with 12 bases between them. Written as DNA, the CDR3 is TGTGCCAGTAGTATTTTCGGGGAGATTGAAGCTTTCTTT. It specifies CASSIFGEIEAFF.

The J gene is TRBJ2-3, the V gene TRBV19; 7 nucleotides match TRBD2. Germline CDR1 LNHDA, CDR2 SQIVND (reference sequence). The CDR3 length is 17 residues. Trimming took 4 bases from V and 3 from J; bases not matched to a gene: 13. The CDR3 sequence is CASSSTSGLRGTDTQYF. CDR3 bases: TGTGCCAGTAGTAGCACAAGTGGGCTGCGGGGGACAGATACGCAGTATTTT.

The chain recombines TRBV19 with TRBJ2-7; D not resolved. Germline CDR1 LNHDA, CDR2 SQIVND (reference sequence). Deletions cut 5 bases from V and 6 bases from J, with 8 bases between. The CDR3 extends over 11 amino acids. In DNA, the CDR3 is TGTGCCAGTAGTTCTTCCCTCGAGCAGTACTTC. Translated, it gives CASSSSLEQYF. The full variable domain, in which reference TRBV19 and TRBJ2-7 provide the parts outside the CDR3, is DGGITQSPKYLFRKEGQNVTLSCEQNLNHDAMYWYRQDPGQGLRLIYYSQIVNDFQKGDIAEGYSVSREKKESFPLTVTSAQKNPTAFYLCASSSSLEQYFGPGTRLTVT.

This chain uses TRBV20-1 with TRBJ1-1; D uncertain. From germline, CDR1 is DFQATT and CDR2 SNEGSKA (reference sequence). The CDR3 is made up of 11 amino acids. Trimming pared 3 bases from V and 5 bases from J, leaving 7 bases between. The CDR3 reads CSASVSTEAFF. CDR3 sequence (DNA): TGCAGTGCTAGTGTGTCTACTGAAGCTTTCTTT.

This clone was counted between two and nine times. The chain combines TRBV7-9 with TRBJ1-1; no definite D call. Trimming left V 1 base short and J 5 bases short, with 11 bases between. The CDR3 is 14 residues long. CDR1 is SEHNR, CDR2 FQNEAQ, per germline (reference sequence). DNA of the CDR3: TGTGCCAGCAGCTTAGGTGGCCGAGGGACTGAAGCTTTCTTT. This encodes CASSLGGRGTEAFF. The variable domain in full, with the rest retrieved from reference TRBV7-9 and TRBJ1-1, is DTGVSQNPRHKITKRGQNVTFRCDPISEHNRLYWYRQTLGQGPEFLTYFQNEAQLEKSRLLSDRFSAERPKGSFSTLEIQRTEQGDSAMYLCASSLGGRGTEAFFGQGTRLTVV.

The chain employs TRBV7-2 and TRBJ1-1; 8 bases are shared with TRBD1. The CDR3 length is 16 residues. The germline CDR1 and CDR2 sequences are SGHTA and FQGNSA. With V trimmed by 3 bases and J by 1 base, 7 bases remained unmatched. CDR3 sequence reads: CASSFRTGQGNTEAFF. CDR3 DNA sequence: TGTGCCAGCAGCTTCCGGACAGGGCAGGGGAACACTGAAGCTTTCTTT.

The chain carries TRBV7-8 and TRBJ2-7; D is undetermined. The V and J ends lost 2 bases and 3 bases respectively, with 8 bases between them. CDR1 and CDR2 from the germline V gene are SGHVS and FQNEAQ. This CDR3 has 13 residues. The CDR3 sequence: CASSLKNSYEQYF. CDR3 bases: TGTGCCAGCAGCTTAAAGAACAGCTACGAGCAGTACTTC.

The CDR3 sequence: CAISENRGREEADTQYF. The CDR3 nucleotides are TGTGCCATCAGTGAGAATAGGGGCAGGGAGGAGGCAGATACGCAGTATTTT. V gene TRBV10-3 combines with J gene TRBJ2-3; D perhaps matches TRBD2 (6 bases). This CDR3 spans 17 amino acids. Trimming left V 2 bases short and J 4 bases short, with 19 bases between. Germline-derived CDR1 and CDR2 are ENHRY and SYGVKD.

The chain's CDR3 is CARSFPGQQNTEAFF. As DNA, the CDR3 is TGTGCCAGAAGCTTTCCAGGACAGCAGAACACTGAAGCTTTCTTT. The chain is built from TRBV5-3 and TRBJ1-1, with D perhaps TRBD1 (6 bases). TRBV5-3 is recorded as an ORF, its role being uncertain. V lost 2 bases and J 1 base, leaving 12 bases between the germline ends. The CDR3 runs 15 residues.

The rearrangement joins TRBV11-2 to TRBJ2-7; D perhaps matches TRBD1 (5 bases). The ends were cut back, 5 bases at V and 2 bases at J, with 19 bases in the middle. CDR1 SGHAT and CDR2 FQNNGV come from the germline V gene. The CDR3 loop spans 16 amino acids. For the CDR3, the DNA is TGTGCCAGCAGCCCTATCGGGCAGGGAAGGACCTACGAGCAGTACTTC. It translates to CASSPIGQGRTYEQYF.

The V and J genes are TRBV9 and TRBJ1-2, with TRBD1 identical over 8 bases. Trimming at V came to 4 bases and at J to 8 bases, leaving 10 bases not matched to a gene. In germline, CDR1 is SGDLS, CDR2 YYNGEE. The CDR3 is 14 amino acids. CDR3 loop: CASSSPGGGSGYTF. The CDR3 DNA is TGTGCCAGCAGCTCCCCAGGGGGCGGGTCGGGCTACACCTTC.